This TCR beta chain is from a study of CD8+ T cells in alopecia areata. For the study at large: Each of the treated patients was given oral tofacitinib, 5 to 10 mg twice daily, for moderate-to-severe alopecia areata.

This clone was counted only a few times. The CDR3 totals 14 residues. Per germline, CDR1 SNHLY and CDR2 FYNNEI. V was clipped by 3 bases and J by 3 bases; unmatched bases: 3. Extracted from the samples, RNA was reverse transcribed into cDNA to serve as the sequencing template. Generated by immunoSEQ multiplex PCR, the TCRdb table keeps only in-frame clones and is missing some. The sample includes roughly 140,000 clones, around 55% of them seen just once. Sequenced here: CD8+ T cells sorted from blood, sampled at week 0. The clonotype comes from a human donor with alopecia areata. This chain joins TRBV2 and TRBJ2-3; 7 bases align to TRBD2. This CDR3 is CASSDERGTDTQYF. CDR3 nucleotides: TGTGCCAGCAGTGATGAGCGGGGTACAGATACGCAGTATTTT.